The 21 T cell receptor beta chains below all came from one sample that was sequenced in a study of early T cells in non-severe SARS-CoV-2 infection. TCRdb re-derived calls from the 5' RACE reads in MiXCR, one entry per CDR3 protein. The sample holds about 26,000 distinct CDR3 sequences, approximately 4% seen once. The specimen sequenced was whole blood. The receptors were sampled from an adult who was a healthcare worker with PCR-confirmed SARS-CoV-2 infection or an uninfected control (not recorded which).

This clonotype is medium-sized by share. The chain employs TRBV3-1 and TRBJ1-6, with 8 bases that match TRBD1. This CDR3 is built from 15 residues. Germline V gives CDR1 LGHDT, CDR2 YNNKEL (reference sequence). After removal of 1 base from V and 9 bases from J, the junction contained 5 bases not matched to a gene. The CDR3 sequence is CASSQGGTGGSPLHF. CDR3 sequence (DNA): TGTGCCAGCAGCCAAGGAGGGACAGGAGGTTCACCCCTCCACTTT.

This clonotype was recorded many times. The chain is built from TRBV3-1 and TRBJ1-1; D possibly corresponds to TRBD1 (5 bases). The germline V gene has CDR1 LGHDT and CDR2 YNNKEL (reference sequence). The CDR3 has 14 residues. Trimming took 1 base from V and 5 from J, leaving 11 bases between them. The CDR3 loop reads CASSQVWEGTEAFF. DNA for the CDR3: TGTGCCAGCAGCCAAGTTTGGGAGGGGACTGAAGCTTTCTTT.

This clonotype has at least ten counts. The chain employs TRBV5-5 and TRBJ2-7; 11 bases are shared with TRBD1. Germline V gene sequence: CDR1 SGHKS, CDR2 YYEKEE (reference sequence). Germline trimming cut 3 bases from V and 3 bases from J; bases unmatched to any gene: 8. The CDR3 covers 16 residues. CDR3 coding DNA: TGTGCCAGCAGCTCGTTGACCGGGACAGGGGGCTACGAGCAGTACTTC. Translation: CASSSLTGTGGYEQYF.

This clonotype was seen only a few times. This chain uses TRBV20-1 with TRBJ2-3, with D unclear. The CDR3 length is 12 residues. Germline values: CDR1 DFQATT, CDR2 SNEGSKA (reference sequence). Trimming stripped 2 bases from V and 6 bases from J, with 9 bases between. The DNA for the CDR3 is TGCAGTGCTAGAAAACCCCGGGATACGCAGTATTTT. It encodes CSARKPRDTQYF.

This clonotype was recorded at least ten times. V usage is TRBV20-1 and J usage is TRBJ1-1; no clear D gene. V shed 1 base and J shed 7 bases, with 7 bases lying between them. This CDR3 is built from 11 residues. Germline V gene sequence: CDR1 DFQATT, CDR2 SNEGSKA (reference sequence). CDR3 sequence reads: CSARGFDEAFF. CDR3 nucleotides: TGCAGTGCTAGAGGTTTTGATGAAGCTTTCTTT.

This clonotype was counted many times. The rearrangement joins TRBV4-1 to TRBJ2-3; 11 bases fit TRBD2. Trimming removed 5 bases from V and 5 bases from J; junction bases left unmatched: 6. In germline, CDR1 is MGHRA, CDR2 YSYEKL. This CDR3 is built from 15 residues. The CDR3: CASSFSGGAVDTQYF. The CDR3 DNA reads as TGCGCCAGCAGCTTTAGCGGGGGGGCCGTAGATACGCAGTATTTT.

This clonotype was seen repeatedly, ten times or more. The chain combines TRBV5-1 with TRBJ1-2; D unclear. With 0 bases removed from V and 3 bases from J, the gap between germline ends came to 9 bases. The CDR3 loop spans 14 amino acids. Germline loops: CDR1 SGHRS, CDR2 YFSETQ. This CDR3 is CASSLAELHYGYTF. CDR3 nucleotides: TGCGCCAGCAGCTTGGCCGAACTTCACTATGGCTACACCTTC.

The J gene is TRBJ1-2, the V gene TRBV4-1; tentative D call: TRBD1 (5 bases). In germline, CDR1 is MGHRA, CDR2 YSYEKL. The germline V and J ends were trimmed by 1 base and 2 bases, with 5 bases remaining between them. The CDR3 is 13 residues long. The CDR3 sequence is CASSQGQNYGYTF. The CDR3 bases are TGCGCCAGCAGCCAAGGACAGAACTATGGCTACACCTTC.

This clonotype occurred many times. The chain combines TRBV3-1 with TRBJ2-7, with TRBD2 matching 15 bases. The germline V gene encodes CDR1 LGHDT and CDR2 YNNKEL (reference sequence). J gave up 3 bases and V 5 bases, and 14 bases lay outside the gene matches. The CDR3 contains 19 residues. This chain's CDR3 is CASSSPRTSGGAWVYEQYF. The CDR3 region has the DNA TGTGCCAGCAGCTCCCCCCGGACTAGCGGGGGGGCCTGGGTCTACGAGCAGTACTTC.

Within the sample, this clonotype is large. The chain couples TRBV29-1 to TRBJ2-3; tentative D call: TRBD2 (5 bases). Germline lookup yields CDR1 SQVTM and CDR2 ANQGSEA. This CDR3 contains 11 residues. V gave up 6 bases and J gave up 5 bases, with 9 bases separating them. The CDR3 sequence: CSVEREDTQYF. CDR3 DNA: TGCAGCGTCGAACGGGAAGATACGCAGTATTTT.

This clonotype was counted ten times or more. The V gene is TRBV30, the J gene TRBJ1-2; no clear D. This CDR3 region has 16 residues. The ends were cut back, 0 bases at V and 3 bases at J, with 17 bases in the middle. Germline lookup yields CDR1 GTSNPN and CDR2 SVGIG (reference sequence). CDR3 sequence (DNA): TGTGCCTGGAGTGTACCCGAGACCTACTTATACTATGGCTACACCTTC. It is translated as CAWSVPETYLYYGYTF.

A word on this clonotype: Being one base from a much bigger clone, this may be a read error. The J gene is TRBJ2-7, the V gene TRBV3-1, with D possibly being TRBD2 (5 bases). The CDR3 has 15 amino acids. Germline loops: CDR1 LGHDT, CDR2 YNNKEL (reference sequence). CDR3 DNA sequence: TGTACCAGCAGCGGATCCCGAGGGCTAGGGATCGAGCAGTACTTC. This translates into CTSSGSRGLGIEQYF.

This clonotype appeared many times. V is TRBV3-1 and J is TRBJ1-2; no firm D call. CDR1 and CDR2 (germline): LGHDT, YNNKEL (reference sequence). The CDR3 runs to 14 residues. V lost 0 bases and J 4 bases, leaving 9 bases between the germline ends. CDR3 coding DNA: TGTGCCAGCAGCCAAGATGAGGGATTCTATGGCTACACCTTC. It specifies CASSQDEGFYGYTF. Full variable domain (missing parts from reference TRBV3-1 and TRBJ1-2): DTAVSQTPKYLVTQMGNDKSIKCEQNLGHDTMYWYKQDSKKFLKIMFSYNNKELIINETVPNRFSPKSPDKAHLNLHINSLELGDSAVYFCASSQDEGFYGYTFGSGTRLTVV.

This clonotype was seen ten or more times. This chain joins TRBV11-2 and TRBJ1-5, with a tentative D call TRBD1 (5 bases). Trimming shortened V by 5 bases and J by 4 bases, and 9 bases separated the two germline ends. Per the germline V gene, CDR1 is SGHAT and CDR2 is FQNNGV. The CDR3 sequence is 13 residues long. The CDR3 DNA reads TGTGCCAGCAGCGTAGGACAAAATCAGCCCCAGCATTTT. Amino acid sequence: CASSVGQNQPQHF.

There are many counts of this clonotype. This chain links TRBV3-1 with TRBJ1-2, with 8 bases fitting TRBD1. The V gene end was trimmed by 4 bases and the J gene end by 6 bases; junction bases not matched to a gene: 10. Germline V gene data show CDR1 as LGHDT and CDR2 as YNNKEL (reference sequence). The CDR3 has 15 amino acids. CDR3 nucleotide sequence: TGTGCCAGCAGCCCTGGAATTGACAGGGGCCATGGCTACACCTTC. This translates into CASSPGIDRGHGYTF. The full variable domain, rest sourced from reference TRBV3-1 and TRBJ1-2, is DTAVSQTPKYLVTQMGNDKSIKCEQNLGHDTMYWYKQDSKKFLKIMFSYNNKELIINETVPNRFSPKSPDKAHLNLHINSLELGDSAVYFCASSPGIDRGHGYTFGSGTRLTVV.

This clonotype was detected a few times. This chain uses TRBV19 with TRBJ2-1, with 10 bases lining up with TRBD2. This CDR3 region has 15 residues. After removal of 4 bases from V and 3 bases from J, the junction contained 3 bases not matched to a gene. The germline CDR1 and CDR2 sequences are LNHDA and SQIVND (reference sequence). CDR3: CASSTGTSDYNEQFF. CDR3 nucleotides: TGTGCCAGTAGTACCGGGACTAGCGACTACAATGAGCAGTTCTTC.

In this sample, this clonotype turned up a few times. V and J are TRBV20-1 and TRBJ2-1; D is unclear. V lost 3 bases, J lost 14 bases, and 17 bases lay in between. The CDR3 is 12 amino acids. Germline CDR1 reads DFQATT; CDR2 reads SNEGSKA (reference sequence). The DNA of the CDR3 is TGCAGTGCTAGGGACCTAGTTCCCTCGGAGTTCTTC. Protein: CSARDLVPSEFF.

This clonotype was seen many times. The junction does not match germline at one end; this may be a read error. J is TRBJ2-2 and V is TRBV7-9; weak D call: TRBD1 (6 bases). The CDR3 is 15 amino acids. Germline V gene lookup returns CDR1 SEHNR and CDR2 FQNEAQ (reference sequence). CDR3 amino acids: CASSIAQQGAGELFF. CDR3 nucleotide sequence: TGTGCCAGCAGCATAGCCCAACAGGGAGCCGGGGAGCTGTTTTTT.

Comment on this clonotype: This may come from a read error, since a much larger clone is one base off. This rearrangement joins TRBV20-1 to TRBJ1-2; 10 bases align to TRBD1. Germline loops: CDR1 DFQATT, CDR2 SNEGSKA (reference sequence). The CDR3 contains 13 residues. The CDR3 DNA reads TGCAGTGCTACCGACAGGGGGCCATATGGCTGCACCTTC. The encoded protein is CSATDRGPYGCTF.

The chain recombines TRBV18 with TRBJ2-7, with TRBD1 matching over 10 bases. Germline V gives CDR1 KGHSH, CDR2 LQKENI. V trimming: 4 bases; J trimming: 4 bases; junction bases outside the gene matches: 4. There are 14 residues in the CDR3. CDR3 coding DNA: TGTGCCAGCTCACGACAGGGGGCAACTTACGAGCAGTACTTC. This codes for CASSRQGATYEQYF. Looking up the rest from reference TRBV18 and TRBJ2-7 gives the full variable domain: NAGVMQNPRHLVRRRGQEARLRCSPMKGHSHVYWYRQLPEEGLKFMVYLQKENIIDESGMPKERFSAEFPKEGPSILRIQQVVRGDSAAYFCASSRQGATYEQYFGPGTRLTVT.

The sample holds many counts of this clonotype. The chain carries TRBV5-1 and TRBJ2-3; TRBD2 agrees at 8 bases. The germline V gene encodes CDR1 SGHRS and CDR2 YFSETQ. This CDR3 has 14 amino acids. J lost 3 bases, V lost 2 bases, and 2 bases had no gene match. CDR3 in amino acids: CASSFSGGTDTQYF. The DNA for the CDR3 is TGCGCCAGCAGCTTCAGCGGGGGAACAGATACGCAGTATTTT. Drawing the rest from reference TRBV5-1 and TRBJ2-3, the complete variable domain is KAGVTQTPRYLIKTRGQQVTLSCSPISGHRSVSWYQQTPGQGLQFLFEYFSETQRNKGNFPGRFSGRQFSNSRSEMNVSTLELGDSALYLCASSFSGGTDTQYFGPGTRLTVL.